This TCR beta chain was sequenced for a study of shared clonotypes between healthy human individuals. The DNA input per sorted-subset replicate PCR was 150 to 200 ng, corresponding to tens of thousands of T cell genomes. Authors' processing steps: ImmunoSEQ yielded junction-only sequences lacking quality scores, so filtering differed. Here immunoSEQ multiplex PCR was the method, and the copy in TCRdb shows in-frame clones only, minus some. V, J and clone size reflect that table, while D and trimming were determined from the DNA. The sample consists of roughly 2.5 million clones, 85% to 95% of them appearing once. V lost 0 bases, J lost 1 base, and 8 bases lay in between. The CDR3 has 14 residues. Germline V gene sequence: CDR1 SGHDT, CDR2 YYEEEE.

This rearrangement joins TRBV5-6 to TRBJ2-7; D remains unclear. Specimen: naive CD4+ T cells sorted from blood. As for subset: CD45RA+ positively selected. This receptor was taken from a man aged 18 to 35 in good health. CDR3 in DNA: TGTGCCAGCAGCTTGGAAATGGATTCCTACGAGCAGTACTTC. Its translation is CASSLEMDSYEQYF.